Following are 27 T cell receptor beta chains from one sample sequenced in a study of blood T cell repertoires in COVID-19 (dated by TCRdb to the early 2020s). Library preparation used the immunoSEQ multiplex PCR assay. Held by TCRdb, this immuneACCESS table contains in-frame sequences only and omits some clones. Under half of the omission traces to an unresolved V gene where checked; the cause of the rest is unknown. Recorded for this sample are approximately 270,000 clones; about 89% of them occurred a single time. The ten most abundant clones make up around 2% of the sample. The material sequenced was peripheral blood. The receptors shown here come from a man aged 50 to 59 with acute or convalescent COVID-19.

The chain uses TRBV19 and TRBJ2-7, with D perhaps TRBD2 (6 bases). V lost 3 bases, J lost 5 bases, and 14 bases lay in between. CDR3 length: 14 amino acids. Germline assignment: CDR1 LNHDA and CDR2 SQIVND (reference sequence). The DNA of the CDR3 is TGTGCCAGTAGTATCGGGGACTTTTCGAACGAGCAGTACTTC. It is translated as CASSIGDFSNEQYF.

This chain links TRBV5-6 with TRBJ1-6; perhaps TRBD1 as D (6 bases). The V gene's germline CDR1 is SGHDT and CDR2 YYEEEE. The CDR3 has 12 amino acids. V was trimmed by 4 bases and J by 15 bases, leaving 14 bases between them. In DNA, the CDR3 is TGTGCCAGCAGCGGGGGGGCCGAGGTCCTCCACTTT. Translated, it gives CASSGGAEVLHF. Supplemented by reference TRBV5-6 and TRBJ1-6, the full variable domain reads DAGVTQSPTHLIKTRGQQVTLRCSPKSGHDTVSWYQQALGQGPQFIFQYYEEEERQRGNFPDRFSGHQFPNYSSELNVNALLLGDSALYLCASSGGAEVLHFGNGTRLTVT.

This chain joins TRBV5-1 and TRBJ2-3; the match to TRBD1 covers 8 bases. The CDR3 is 15 amino acids. Germline V gives CDR1 SGHRS, CDR2 YFSETQ. The V segment lost 3 bases and the J segment 5 bases; nucleotides outside the gene matches: 8. The CDR3 DNA follows: TGCGCCAGCAGCTGGACGACAGGGGTAATAGATACGCAGTATTTT. Protein sequence: CASSWTTGVIDTQYF.

Of note for this clone: This CDR3 is also generated by other DNA sequences in the sample. The rearrangement uses TRBV7-6 and TRBJ1-4; D is ambiguous. Germline lookup yields CDR1 SGHVS and CDR2 FNYEAQ. The CDR3 has 14 amino acids. With 2 bases removed from V and 3 bases from J, the gap between germline ends came to 7 bases. CDR3 amino acids: CASSLWEANEKLFF. In DNA, the CDR3 is TGTGCCAGCAGCTTATGGGAGGCTAATGAAAAACTGTTTTTT.

The chain uses TRBV3-1 (or the pseudogene TRBV3-2) and TRBJ1-3; tentatively, D is TRBD1 (5 bases). Germline CDR1 LGHDT, CDR2 YNNKEL (reference sequence). V was cut by 1 base and J by 4 bases, with 11 bases left in between. The CDR3 spans 15 residues. CDR3 loop: CASSQGRGLGNTIYF. CDR3 sequence (DNA): TGTGCCAGCAGCCAAGGCCGGGGACTAGGAAACACCATATATTTT.

A note on this clone: One junction end disagrees with the germline gene, perhaps due to a read error. The rearrangement joins TRBV5-6 to TRBJ1-2; TRBD1 matches 7 bases. The CDR3 consists of 13 residues. CDR1 is SGHDT, CDR2 YYEEEE, per germline. CDR3: CASRRDRTYRYTF. The CDR3 nucleotides are TGTGCCAGCAGGAGGGACAGAACCTATCGCTACACCTTC.

In its sample, this clone was seen a few times. This chain joins TRBV25-1 and TRBJ2-2; the match to TRBD2 covers 7 bases. The J segment lost 4 bases and the V segment lost 2 bases, leaving 4 bases of the junction unmatched. This CDR3 has 15 amino acids. The germline V gene has CDR1 MGHDK and CDR2 SYGVNS. Written as DNA, the CDR3 is TGTGCCAGCAGTGAAGCGGGGGTGGGCACCGGGGAGCTGTTTTTT. Amino acid sequence: CASSEAGVGTGELFF.

CDR3: CASIPTGGRYGYTF. CDR3 sequence (DNA): TGCGCCAGCATTCCGACAGGGGGGAGGTATGGCTACACCTTC. The chain uses TRBV10-1 and TRBJ1-2; 9 nucleotides align to TRBD1. CDR3 length: 14 residues. Unmatched junction bases numbered 8, after V lost 7 bases and J lost 5 bases. Germline-derived CDR1 and CDR2 are WNHNN and SYGVQD (reference sequence).

This chain joins TRBV3-1 (or the pseudogene TRBV3-2) and TRBJ2-3; D is unclear. Germline V CDR1 and CDR2: LGHDT, YNNKEL (reference sequence). V gave up 3 bases and J gave up 3 bases, with 4 bases separating them. The length of the CDR3 is 12 residues. DNA for the CDR3: TGTGCCAGCAGCCAGTCTACAGATACGCAGTATTTT. It specifies CASSQSTDTQYF.

This chain uses TRBV25-1 with TRBJ1-1; D is possibly TRBD1 (5 bases). V was clipped by 0 bases and J by 1 base, with 9 bases between them. CDR1 MGHDK and CDR2 SYGVNS come from the germline V gene. The CDR3 spans 15 residues. CDR3 coding DNA: TGTGCCAGCAGTGAATACGACAGTCGGAACACTGAAGCTTTCTTT. As protein: CASSEYDSRNTEAFF.

The rearrangement links TRBV5-1 to TRBJ2-5, with 12 bases that match TRBD2. The germline gives CDR1 SGHRS, CDR2 YFSETQ. V was pared by 1 base and J by 2 bases, with 3 bases of the junction left unmatched. CDR3 length equals 16 residues. CDR3 loop: CASSLSTSGGQETQYF. CDR3 coding DNA: TGCGCCAGCAGCTTGTCGACTAGCGGGGGTCAAGAGACCCAGTACTTC. Full variable domain (rest looked up from reference TRBV5-1 and TRBJ2-5): KAGVTQTPRYLIKTRGQQVTLSCSPISGHRSVSWYQQTPGQGLQFLFEYFSETQRNKGNFPGRFSGRQFSNSRSEMNVSTLELGDSALYLCASSLSTSGGQETQYFGPGTRLLVL.

The chain has TRBV29-1 and TRBJ2-7; maybe TRBD2 (5 bases). The CDR3 is made up of 11 amino acids. V was pared by 4 bases and J by 2 bases, with 6 bases between. CDR1 is SQVTM, CDR2 ANQGSEA, per germline. Here the CDR3 DNA reads TGCAGCGTTGTGAGGGCCTACGAGCAGTACTTC. This encodes CSVVRAYEQYF.

The chain recombines TRBV24-1 with TRBJ2-3; the match to TRBD1 covers 9 bases. The CDR3 has 14 amino acids. Germline trimming cut 6 bases from V and 1 base from J; bases unmatched to any gene: 1. The V gene's germline CDR1 is KGHDR and CDR2 SFDVKD. The CDR3, as DNA: TGTGCCACCAGTAGGACAGGGGGCACAGATACGCAGTATTTT. Translated, it gives CATSRTGGTDTQYF.

The chain carries TRBV5-1 and TRBJ2-5, with 8 positions matching TRBD1. Germline V gives CDR1 SGHRS, CDR2 YFSETQ. The CDR3 loop spans 13 amino acids. Trimming removed 9 bases from V and 5 bases from J; junction bases left unmatched: 9. The CDR3 loop reads CATSQGGVETQYF. DNA of the CDR3: TGCGCCACTTCACAGGGGGGAGTCGAGACCCAGTACTTC.

The chain links TRBV5-1 to TRBJ1-1; 7 bases fit TRBD1. The CDR3 is 13 amino acids. V shed 1 base and J 5 bases; nucleotides not matched to a gene: 2. Germline V gene data show CDR1 as SGHRS and CDR2 as YFSETQ. CDR3 amino acids: CASSLQGETEAFF. The CDR3 DNA sequence: TGCGCCAGCAGCTTGCAGGGGGAAACTGAAGCTTTCTTT.

Turning to this clone: Different DNA sequences within this sample yield the same CDR3. The CDR3 DNA is TGTGCCAGCAGAAGAGGGTTAACAGATACGCAGTATTTT. It codes for CASRRGLTDTQYF. The chain carries TRBV6-5 and TRBJ2-3, with a possible D match to TRBD2 (5 bases). V gave up 6 bases and J gave up 3 bases, with 10 bases separating them. The CDR3 sequence is 13 residues long. The germline V gene has CDR1 MNHEY and CDR2 SVGAGI.

This sequence joins TRBV6-2 or TRBV6-3 and TRBJ2-7, with TRBD1 matching over 12 bases. The V gene end was trimmed by 6 bases and the J gene end by 4 bases; junction bases not matched to a gene: 4. Looked up from germline, CDR1 is MNHEY and CDR2 is SVGEGT. This CDR3 has 14 residues. The CDR3: CASSRDRGQYEQYF. As DNA, the CDR3 is TGTGCCAGCAGCCGGGACAGGGGGCAGTACGAGCAGTACTTC.

The rearrangement uses TRBV7-2 and TRBJ1-2; unclear D gene. V dropped 2 bases and J dropped 4 bases, with 20 bases sitting between them. The CDR3 sequence is 17 residues long. In germline, CDR1 is SGHTA, CDR2 FQGNSA. In nucleotides, the CDR3 is TGTGCCAGCAGCTTACCCCCGGGGAGGTGGTCGTTCTATGGCTACACCTTC. Its translation is CASSLPPGRWSFYGYTF.

This sequence joins TRBV24-1 and TRBJ2-3; 8 bases map to TRBD2. The trim removed 4 bases at V and 5 bases at J, leaving 1 base unmatched. CDR1 and CDR2 from the germline V gene are KGHDR and SFDVKD. The CDR3 consists of 13 residues. CDR3 protein: CATSEGLEDTQYF. The CDR3 region has the DNA TGTGCCACCAGTGAGGGACTAGAAGATACGCAGTATTTT.

The rearrangement links TRBV5-1 to TRBJ2-1; 14 bases line up with TRBD2. Germline CDR1 is SGHRS and CDR2 is YFSETQ. Losses at the gene ends were 7 bases for V and 15 bases for J; bases not matched to a gene: 12. This CDR3 has 14 residues. This CDR3 is CASGPRLAGGRAFF. The CDR3 DNA follows: TGCGCCAGCGGACCCAGACTAGCGGGGGGGCGTGCGTTCTTC.

The chain combines TRBV4-1 with TRBJ2-5, with 7 bases matching TRBD2. The length of the CDR3 is 15 residues. The trim removed 1 base at V and 7 bases at J, leaving 9 bases unmatched. Germline values: CDR1 MGHRA, CDR2 YSYEKL. This CDR3 reads CASSQVADPGGTQYF. Written as DNA, the CDR3 is TGCGCCAGCAGCCAAGTGGCCGACCCGGGGGGGACCCAGTACTTC.

This clone was counted at least ten times. V and J are TRBV21-1 and TRBJ2-2; TRBD2 reflects the table's D call only, with no check against the DNA. TRBV21-1 is flagged as a pseudogene. This CDR3 region has 16 residues. The CDR3 here is CASSIPGGTNTGELFF. The CDR3 nucleotides are TGTGCCAGCAGCATCCCCGGGGGTACGAACACCGGGGAGCTGTTTTTT.

A word on this clone: At one end the junction does not follow the germline gene, possibly because of a read error. This chain joins TRBV5-5 and TRBJ2-2; D remains ambiguous. CDR1 is SGHKS, CDR2 YYEKEE, per germline (reference sequence). The CDR3 has 13 residues. The CDR3 reads CTSRLQLTGELFF. CDR3 in DNA: TGTACCAGCAGGCTACAGCTCACCGGGGAGCTGTTTTTT.

The gene calls are TRBV5-6 and TRBJ2-1; 12 bases agree with TRBD2. The CDR3 is made up of 15 amino acids. Germline V gene data show CDR1 as SGHDT and CDR2 as YYEEEE. J was trimmed by 7 bases and V by 2 bases; bases with no gene match: 4. The CDR3 loop is CASSFFTSGGNEQFF. The CDR3 region has the DNA TGTGCCAGCAGCTTTTTTACTAGCGGGGGGAATGAGCAGTTCTTC.

The chain recombines TRBV7-3 with TRBJ2-3, with 8 bases lining up with TRBD2. Germline-derived CDR1 and CDR2 are SGHTA and FQGTGA. J was trimmed by 2 bases and V by 2 bases; bases with no gene match: 3. The length of the CDR3 is 15 residues. The CDR3 nucleotides are TGTGCCAGCAGCTTATCCGGGGGGGTCACAGATACGCAGTATTTT. It is translated as CASSLSGGVTDTQYF. The full variable domain, its missing parts supplied by reference TRBV7-3 and TRBJ2-3, is GAGVSQTPSNKVTEKGKYVELRCDPISGHTALYWYRQSLGQGPEFLIYFQGTGAADDSGLPNDRFFAVRPEGSVSTLKIQRTERGDSAVYLCASSLSGGVTDTQYFGPGTRLTVL.

V is TRBV11-2 and J is TRBJ2-7, with D unclear. Germline lookup yields CDR1 SGHAT and CDR2 FQNNGV. CDR3 size: 15 residues. With 5 bases removed from V and 3 bases from J, the gap between germline ends came to 17 bases. The CDR3 nucleotides read TGTGCCAGCAGCGCATTCGAAAGAGGCGTCTACGAGCAGTACTTC. Protein: CASSAFERGVYEQYF.

The genes are TRBV13 and TRBJ2-3; TRBD1 might be the D (5 bases). CDR1 PRHDT and CDR2 FYEKMQ come from the germline V gene (reference sequence). This CDR3 is built from 13 residues. V was pared by 1 base and J by 3 bases, with 5 bases between. CDR3 coding DNA: TGTGCCAGCAGCTTAGAGGGGACAGATACGCAGTATTTT. Translated: CASSLEGTDTQYF.